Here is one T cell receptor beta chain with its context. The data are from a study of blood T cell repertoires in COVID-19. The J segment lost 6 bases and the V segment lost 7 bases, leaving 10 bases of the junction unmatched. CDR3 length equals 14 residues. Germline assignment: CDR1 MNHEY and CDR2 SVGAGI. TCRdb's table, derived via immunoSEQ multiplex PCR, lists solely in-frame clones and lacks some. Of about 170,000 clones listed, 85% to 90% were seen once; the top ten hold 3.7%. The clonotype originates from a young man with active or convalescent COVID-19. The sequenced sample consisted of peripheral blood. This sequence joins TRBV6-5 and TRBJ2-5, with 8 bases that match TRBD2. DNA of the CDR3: TGTGCCAGCACATCGGGGGGGTCCGGGAAGACCCAGTACTTC. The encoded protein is CASTSGGSGKTQYF.